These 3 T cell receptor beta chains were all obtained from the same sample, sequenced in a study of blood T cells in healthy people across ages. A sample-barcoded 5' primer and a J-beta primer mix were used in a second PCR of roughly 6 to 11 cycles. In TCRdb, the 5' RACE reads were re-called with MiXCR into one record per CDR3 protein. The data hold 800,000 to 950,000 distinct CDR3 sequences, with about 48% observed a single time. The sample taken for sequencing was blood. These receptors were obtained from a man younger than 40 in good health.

The CDR3 loop reads CASSSGHPTDTQYF. The DNA for the CDR3 is TGTGCCAGCAGTTCCGGGCACCCTACAGATACGCAGTATTTT. The rearrangement links TRBV6-5 to TRBJ2-3; D uncertain. The length of the CDR3 is 14 residues. Germline CDR1 reads MNHEY; CDR2 reads SVGAGI. The V and J ends lost 4 bases and 3 bases respectively, with 11 bases between them.

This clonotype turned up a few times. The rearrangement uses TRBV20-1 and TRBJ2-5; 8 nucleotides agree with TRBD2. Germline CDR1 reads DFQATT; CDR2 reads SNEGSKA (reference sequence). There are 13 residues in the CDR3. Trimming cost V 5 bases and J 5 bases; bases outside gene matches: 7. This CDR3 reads CSASRGGGETQYF. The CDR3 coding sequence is TGCAGTGCTTCCCGGGGGGGAGGGGAGACCCAGTACTTC.

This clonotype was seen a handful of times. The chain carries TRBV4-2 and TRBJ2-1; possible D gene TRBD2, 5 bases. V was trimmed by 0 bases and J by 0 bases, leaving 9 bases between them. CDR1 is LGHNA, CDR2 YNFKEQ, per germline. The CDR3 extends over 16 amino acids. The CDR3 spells CASSQEVGSSYNEQFF. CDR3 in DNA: TGTGCCAGCAGCCAAGAGGTAGGGAGCTCCTACAATGAGCAGTTCTTC.